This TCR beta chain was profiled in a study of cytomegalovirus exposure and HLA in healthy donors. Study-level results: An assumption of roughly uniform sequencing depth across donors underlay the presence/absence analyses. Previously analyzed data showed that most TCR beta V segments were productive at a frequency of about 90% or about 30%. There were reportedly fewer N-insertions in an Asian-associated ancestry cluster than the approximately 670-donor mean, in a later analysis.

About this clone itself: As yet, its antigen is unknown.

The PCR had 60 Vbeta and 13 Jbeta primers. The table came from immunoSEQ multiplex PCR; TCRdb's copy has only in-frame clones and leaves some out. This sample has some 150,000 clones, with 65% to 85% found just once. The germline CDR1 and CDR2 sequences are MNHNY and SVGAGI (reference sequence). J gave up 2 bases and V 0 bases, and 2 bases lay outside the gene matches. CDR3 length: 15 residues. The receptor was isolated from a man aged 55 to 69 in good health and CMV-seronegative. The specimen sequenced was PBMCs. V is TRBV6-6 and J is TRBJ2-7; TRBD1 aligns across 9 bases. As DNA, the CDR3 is TGTGCCAGCAGTTACTCGGGACAGGGAACCTACGAGCAGTACTTC. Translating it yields CASSYSGQGTYEQYF.